This T cell receptor (beta chain) was documented in a study of regulatory T cells in long-lasting Graves disease. Notes on the study in general: When disease was persistent, TRBV28, TRBJ1-2 and TRBJ2-5 were the favored segments.

In the case of this clonotype: Its target is not known.

Assembly of TCR beta libraries relied on iRepertoire HTBI primers together with Arm-PCR of CDR3 regions. A single record per CDR3 protein comes from TCRdb applying MiXCR to the multiplex PCR reads. The sample includes fewer than 550,000 distinct CDR3 sequences, 16% of them seen just once. Noted time point: newly diagnosed GD, antithyroid drugs for less than 3 months. PBMCs provided the RNA from which the TCR library was made. CDR3 size: 16 residues. Germline V gives CDR1 SGHNT, CDR2 YENEEA. Trimming took 5 bases from V and 2 from J; bases not matched to a gene: 5. The data also belong to a second study, concerning T cells in Graves' hyperthyroidism and ophthalmopathy.

The chain links TRBV11-3 to TRBJ2-1, with 11 bases aligning to TRBD2. This TCR was recovered from a young woman with Graves disease. The input for sequencing was peripheral blood mononuclear cells (PBMCs), taken at new diagnosis, from a patient treated with antithyroid drugs. The CDR3 coding sequence is TGTGCCAGCAGCCAGACTAGCGGGATGACCTACAATGAGCAGTTCTTC. Amino acid sequence: CASSQTSGMTYNEQFF. Filled out from reference TRBV11-3 and TRBJ2-1, the complete variable domain reads EAGVVQSPRYKIIEKKQPVAFWCNPISGHNTLYWYLQNLGQGPELLIRYENEEAVDDSQLPKDRFSAERLKGVDSTLKIQPAELGDSAVYLCASSQTSGMTYNEQFFGPGTRLTVL.